This is a list of T cell receptor beta chains from one sample in a study of regulatory T cells in long-lasting Graves disease. TCRdb processed the multiplex PCR reads anew with MiXCR; each CDR3 protein has one entry. The sample holds roughly 610,000 distinct CDR3 sequences, about 16% seen once. These data also featured in a second study, about T cells in Graves' hyperthyroidism and ophthalmopathy.

Sequences were derived from peripheral blood mononuclear cells (PBMCs), sampled at new diagnosis, from a patient treated with antithyroid drugs. The origin of the receptors is a man younger than 35 with Graves disease. Each CDR3 is given with its conserved first and last residue. A D gene is named only where the DNA matches it firmly. A row's size may be missing; if present it is once, few, many or a size class.

>TRBD1|TRBJ1-1|TRBV5-1|-
TGCGCCAGCAGCTGGGGGACAGCGAACACTGAAGCTTTCTTT
CASSWGTANTEAFF
>-|TRBJ2-3|TRBV11-2|many
TGTGCCAGCAGCGGTTTTGCGGGAACCTCAGCCAGGGCGCAGTATTTT
CASSGFAGTSARAQYF
>-|TRBJ2-3|TRBV20-1|few
TGCAGTGTAACCCGGGACTCAAACACAGATACGCAGTATTTT
CSVTRDSNTDTQYF
>-|TRBJ2-1|TRBV11-2|-
TGTGCCAGCAGCTTAGTGGGGCGGAAGGGCAATGAGCAGTTCTTC
CASSLVGRKGNEQFF
>-|TRBJ2-1|TRBV10-3|once
TGTGCCATCAACGGGGGAGGTATTGATGAGCAGTTCTTC
CAINGGGIDEQFF
>-|TRBJ1-5|TRBV30|many
TGTGCCTGGAGAAACCAGGGTATCGGCAATCAGCCCCAGCATTTT
CAWRNQGIGNQPQHF
>TRBD1|TRBJ1-1|TRBV5-1|once
TGCGCCAGCAGCTTGCAGGAAGCAGGGGGAGCTTTCTTT
CASSLQEAGGAFF
>TRBD1|TRBJ2-5|TRBV10-3|few
TGTGCCATCAAGACAGGGGATAAAGAGACCCAGTACTTC
CAIKTGDKETQYF
>TRBD1|TRBJ2-3|TRBV7-9|-
TGTGCCAGCAGCTTAGAAGGGACAGGGGGCGCAGATACGCAGTATTTT
CASSLEGTGGADTQYF
>-|TRBJ2-7|TRBV30|many
TGTGCCTGGAGTGTAAGCAGGTTCAACGAGCAGTACTTC
CAWSVSRFNEQYF
>-|TRBJ2-3|TRBV7-3|-
TGTGCCAGCAGTCCATCCGGGACCCGCACAGATACGCAGTATTTT
CASSPSGTRTDTQYF